This T cell receptor (beta chain) originates from a study of blood T cell repertoires in COVID-19. Study processing details: Estimates of nucleated cell counts were drawn from the amplification of reference gene primers. Assay used: immunoSEQ multiplex PCR; TCRdb lists only in-frame clones, some missing. The V and J calls and clone size come from that table; D and trimming were worked out from the DNA. Seen here are 300,000 to 400,000 clones, about 88% observed once, and the top ten hold 0.9% to 1.5%. CDR1 is KGHSH, CDR2 LQKENI, per germline. The V gene lost 1 base and the J gene lost 0 bases, with 16 bases spanning the gap. CDR3 length: 19 amino acids. Resolution of symptoms, clearance, or two negative PCRs was present in recovered Cohort 3 donors.

Specimen: PBMCs or T cells enriched from blood (not recorded which). The chain combines TRBV18 with TRBJ2-6; D perhaps matches TRBD1 (6 bases). The TCR originated in a woman younger than 30 who had recovered from COVID-19. The CDR3 spells CASSPRIQGQSSGANVLTF. CDR3 nucleotides: TGTGCCAGCTCACCACGGATACAGGGTCAATCCTCTGGGGCCAACGTCCTGACTTTC. The variable domain in full, with the rest retrieved from reference TRBV18 and TRBJ2-6, is NAGVMQNPRHLVRRRGQEARLRCSPMKGHSHVYWYRQLPEEGLKFMVYLQKENIIDESGMPKERFSAEFPKEGPSILRIQQVVRGDSAAYFCASSPRIQGQSSGANVLTFGAGSRLTVL.